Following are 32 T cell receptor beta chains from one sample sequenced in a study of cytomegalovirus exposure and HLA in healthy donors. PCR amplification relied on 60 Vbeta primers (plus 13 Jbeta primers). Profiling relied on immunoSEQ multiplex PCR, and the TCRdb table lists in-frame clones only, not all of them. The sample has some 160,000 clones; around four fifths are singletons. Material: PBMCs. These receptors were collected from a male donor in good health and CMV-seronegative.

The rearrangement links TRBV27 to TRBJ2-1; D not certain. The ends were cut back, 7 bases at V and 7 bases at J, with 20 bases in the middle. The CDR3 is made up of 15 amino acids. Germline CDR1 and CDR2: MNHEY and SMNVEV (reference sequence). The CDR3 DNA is TGTGCCAGCACCCTGTATTGGGCGATGGAAAATGAGCAGTTCTTC. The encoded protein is CASTLYWAMENEQFF.

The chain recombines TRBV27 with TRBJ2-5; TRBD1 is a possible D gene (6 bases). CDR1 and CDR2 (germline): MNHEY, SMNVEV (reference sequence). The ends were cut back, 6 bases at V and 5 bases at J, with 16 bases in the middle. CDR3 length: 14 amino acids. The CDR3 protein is CASSSGTFLETQYF. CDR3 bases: TGTGCCAGCAGCTCAGGGACATTTCTGGAGACCCAGTACTTC.

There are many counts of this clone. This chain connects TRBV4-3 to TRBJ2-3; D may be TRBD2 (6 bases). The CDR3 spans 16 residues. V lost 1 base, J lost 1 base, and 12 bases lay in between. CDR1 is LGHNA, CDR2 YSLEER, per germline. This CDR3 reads CASSQGLADRTDTQYF. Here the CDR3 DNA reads TGCGCCAGCAGCCAAGGTTTAGCGGACCGCACAGATACGCAGTATTTT.

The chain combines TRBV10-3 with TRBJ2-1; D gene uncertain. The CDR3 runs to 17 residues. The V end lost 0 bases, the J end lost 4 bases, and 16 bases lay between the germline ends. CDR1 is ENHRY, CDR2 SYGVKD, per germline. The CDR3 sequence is CAISESVSRAVYNEQFF. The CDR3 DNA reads TGTGCCATCAGTGAGTCAGTATCTAGAGCAGTTTACAATGAGCAGTTCTTC.

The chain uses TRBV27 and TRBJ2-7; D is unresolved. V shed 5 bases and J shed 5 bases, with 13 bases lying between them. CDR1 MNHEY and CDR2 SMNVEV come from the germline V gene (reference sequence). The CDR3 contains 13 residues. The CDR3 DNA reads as TGTGCCAGCAGTCATACGGTGAGGCACGAGCAGTACTTC. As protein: CASSHTVRHEQYF.

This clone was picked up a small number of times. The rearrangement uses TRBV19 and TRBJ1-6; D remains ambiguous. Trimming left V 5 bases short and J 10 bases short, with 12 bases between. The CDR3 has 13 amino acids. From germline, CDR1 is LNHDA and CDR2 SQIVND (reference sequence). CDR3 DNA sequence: TGTGCCAGTAGTGCTCCCGGGGTATCACCCCTCCACTTT. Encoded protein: CASSAPGVSPLHF.

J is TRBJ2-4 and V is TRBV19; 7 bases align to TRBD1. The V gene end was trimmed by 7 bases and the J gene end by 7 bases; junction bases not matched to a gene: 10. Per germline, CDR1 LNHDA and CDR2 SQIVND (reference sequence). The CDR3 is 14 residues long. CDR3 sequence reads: CASTSHRGLNIQYF. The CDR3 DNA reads TGTGCCAGTACCTCTCACAGGGGTCTGAACATTCAGTACTTC. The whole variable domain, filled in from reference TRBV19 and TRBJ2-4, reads DGGITQSPKYLFRKEGQNVTLSCEQNLNHDAMYWYRQDPGQGLRLIYYSQIVNDFQKGDIAEGYSVSREKKESFPLTVTSAQKNPTAFYLCASTSHRGLNIQYFGAGTRLSVL.

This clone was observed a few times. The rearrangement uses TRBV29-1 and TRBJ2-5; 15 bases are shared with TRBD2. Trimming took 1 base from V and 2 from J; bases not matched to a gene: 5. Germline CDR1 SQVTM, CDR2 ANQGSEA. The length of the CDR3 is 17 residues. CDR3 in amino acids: CSVEAGLAGGTQETQYF. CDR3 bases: TGCAGCGTTGAAGCGGGACTAGCGGGAGGTACTCAAGAGACCCAGTACTTC.

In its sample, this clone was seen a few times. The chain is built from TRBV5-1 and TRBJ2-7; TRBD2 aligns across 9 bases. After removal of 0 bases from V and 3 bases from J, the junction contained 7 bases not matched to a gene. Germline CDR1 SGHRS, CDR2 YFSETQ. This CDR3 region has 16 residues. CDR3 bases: TGCGCCAGCAGCTTGGCCGGGGTAGCGGGAGACTACGAGCAGTACTTC. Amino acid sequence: CASSLAGVAGDYEQYF.

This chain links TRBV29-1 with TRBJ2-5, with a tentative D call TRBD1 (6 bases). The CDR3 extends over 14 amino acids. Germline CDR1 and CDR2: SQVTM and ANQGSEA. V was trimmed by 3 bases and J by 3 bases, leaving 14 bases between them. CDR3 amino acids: CSVDEGVLKETQYF. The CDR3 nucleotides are TGCAGCGTTGATGAGGGGGTCCTCAAAGAGACCCAGTACTTC.

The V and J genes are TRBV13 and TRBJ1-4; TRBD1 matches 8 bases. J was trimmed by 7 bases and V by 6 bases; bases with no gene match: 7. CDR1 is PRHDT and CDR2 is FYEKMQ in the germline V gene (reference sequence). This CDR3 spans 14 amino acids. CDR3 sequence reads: CASRKDREIEKLFF. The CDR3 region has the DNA TGTGCCAGCAGGAAGGACAGGGAAATTGAAAAACTGTTTTTT.

In DNA form, the CDR3 reads TGTGCCAGCAGCGTAGCTGGGGACAGGGGCTACGGAAACACCATATATTTT. This gives the protein CASSVAGDRGYGNTIYF. The chain is built from TRBV9 and TRBJ1-3, with TRBD1 matching 10 bases. After removal of 0 bases from V and 4 bases from J, the junction contained 7 bases not matched to a gene. There are 17 residues in the CDR3. The germline V gene encodes CDR1 SGDLS and CDR2 YYNGEE.

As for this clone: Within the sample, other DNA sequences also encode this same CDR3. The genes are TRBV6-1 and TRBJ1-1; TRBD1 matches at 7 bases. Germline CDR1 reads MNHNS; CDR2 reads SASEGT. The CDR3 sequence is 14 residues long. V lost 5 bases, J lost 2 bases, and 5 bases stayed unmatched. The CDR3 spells CASSPTGPNTEAFF. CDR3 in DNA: TGTGCCAGCAGTCCGACAGGGCCAAACACTGAAGCTTTCTTT.

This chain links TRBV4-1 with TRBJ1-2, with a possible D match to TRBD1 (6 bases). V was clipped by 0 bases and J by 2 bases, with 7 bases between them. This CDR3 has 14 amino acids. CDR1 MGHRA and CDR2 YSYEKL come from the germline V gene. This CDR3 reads CASSQDDRNYGYTF. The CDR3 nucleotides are TGCGCCAGCAGCCAAGACGACAGGAACTATGGCTACACCTTC.

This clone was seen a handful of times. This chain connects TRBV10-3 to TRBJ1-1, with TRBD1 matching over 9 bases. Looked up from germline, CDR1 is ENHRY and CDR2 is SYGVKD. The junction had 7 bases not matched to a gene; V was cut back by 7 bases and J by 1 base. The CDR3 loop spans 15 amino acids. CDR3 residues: CAIKPQGATNTEAFF. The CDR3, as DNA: TGTGCCATCAAACCACAGGGGGCAACGAACACTGAAGCTTTCTTT.

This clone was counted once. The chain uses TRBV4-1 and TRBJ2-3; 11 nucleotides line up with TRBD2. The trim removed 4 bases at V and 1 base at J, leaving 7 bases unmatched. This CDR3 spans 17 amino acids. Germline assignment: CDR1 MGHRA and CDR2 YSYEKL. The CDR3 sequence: CASSRDTSGGRTDTQYF. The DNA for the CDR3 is TGCGCCAGCAGCCGAGACACTAGCGGGGGCCGCACAGATACGCAGTATTTT.

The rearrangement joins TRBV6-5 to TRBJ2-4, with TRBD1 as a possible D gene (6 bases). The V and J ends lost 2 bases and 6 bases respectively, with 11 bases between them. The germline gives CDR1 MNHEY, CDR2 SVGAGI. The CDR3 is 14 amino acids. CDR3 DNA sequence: TGTGCCAGCAGTTACGGACAGCTGGGAAACATTCAGTACTTC. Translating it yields CASSYGQLGNIQYF.

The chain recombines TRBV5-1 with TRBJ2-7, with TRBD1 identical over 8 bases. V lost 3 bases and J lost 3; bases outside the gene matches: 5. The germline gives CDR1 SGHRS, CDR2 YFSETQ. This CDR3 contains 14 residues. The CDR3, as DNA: TGCGCCAGCAGCTACGCCGGACAGGGCTACGAGCAGTACTTC. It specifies CASSYAGQGYEQYF.

CDR3 bases: TGCGCCAGCAGCCAAGAAAGCGGGGTTGCTGGAAACACCATATATTTT. It encodes CASSQESGVAGNTIYF. This rearrangement joins TRBV4-1 to TRBJ1-3; no firm D call. The length of the CDR3 is 16 residues. CDR1 and CDR2 (germline): MGHRA, YSYEKL. The germline V and J ends were trimmed by 0 bases and 2 bases, with 11 bases remaining between them.

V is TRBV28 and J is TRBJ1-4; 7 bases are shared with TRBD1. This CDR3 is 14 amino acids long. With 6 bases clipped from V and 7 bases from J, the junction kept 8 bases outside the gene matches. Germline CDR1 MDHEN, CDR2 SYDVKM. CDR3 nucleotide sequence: TGTGCCAGCAGCCGGACAGGTTCTGGTGAAAAACTGTTTTTT. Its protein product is CASSRTGSGEKLFF.

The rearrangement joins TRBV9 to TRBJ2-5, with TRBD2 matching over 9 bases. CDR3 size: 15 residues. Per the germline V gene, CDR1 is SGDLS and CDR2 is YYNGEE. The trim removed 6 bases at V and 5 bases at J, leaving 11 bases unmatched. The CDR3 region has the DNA TGTGCCAGCAATCCAGCGGGGGGCGACGGGGAGACCCAGTACTTC. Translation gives CASNPAGGDGETQYF.

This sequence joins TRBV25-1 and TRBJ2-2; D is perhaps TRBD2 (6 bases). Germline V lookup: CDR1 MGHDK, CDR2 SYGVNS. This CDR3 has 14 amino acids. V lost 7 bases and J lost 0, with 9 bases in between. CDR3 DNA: TGTGCCAGCACCCGGGGGACGAACACCGGGGAGCTGTTTTTT. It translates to CASTRGTNTGELFF.

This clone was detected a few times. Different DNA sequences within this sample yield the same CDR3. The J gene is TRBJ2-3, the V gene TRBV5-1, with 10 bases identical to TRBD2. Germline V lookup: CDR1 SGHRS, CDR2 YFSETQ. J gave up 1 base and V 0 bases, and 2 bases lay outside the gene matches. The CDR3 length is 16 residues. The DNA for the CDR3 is TGCGCCAGCAGCTTGGGGCTAGCGGGGGGCACAGATACGCAGTATTTT. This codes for CASSLGLAGGTDTQYF.

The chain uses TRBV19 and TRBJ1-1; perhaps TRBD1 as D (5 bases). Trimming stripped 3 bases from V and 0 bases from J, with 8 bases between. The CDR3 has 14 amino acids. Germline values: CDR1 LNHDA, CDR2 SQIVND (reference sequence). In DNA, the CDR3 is TGTGCCAGTAGTATGCAGGGCGTGAACACTGAAGCTTTCTTT. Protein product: CASSMQGVNTEAFF.

CDR3 residues: CASSISPPFRGWNYGYTF. For the CDR3, the DNA is TGTGCCAGTAGTATTTCTCCTCCGTTTCGGGGGTGGAACTATGGCTACACCTTC. The chain carries TRBV19 and TRBJ1-2, with D perhaps matching TRBD1 (5 bases). Trimming cost V 3 bases and J 2 bases, with 22 bases left between them. Per the germline V gene, CDR1 is LNHDA and CDR2 is SQIVND (reference sequence). There are 18 residues in the CDR3.

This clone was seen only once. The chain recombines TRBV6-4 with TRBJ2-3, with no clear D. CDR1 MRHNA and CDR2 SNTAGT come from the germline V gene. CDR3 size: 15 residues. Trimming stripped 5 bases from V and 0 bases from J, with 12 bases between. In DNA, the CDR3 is TGTGCCAGCAGTCGAAGTTGGCAGAGCACAGATACGCAGTATTTT. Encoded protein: CASSRSWQSTDTQYF.

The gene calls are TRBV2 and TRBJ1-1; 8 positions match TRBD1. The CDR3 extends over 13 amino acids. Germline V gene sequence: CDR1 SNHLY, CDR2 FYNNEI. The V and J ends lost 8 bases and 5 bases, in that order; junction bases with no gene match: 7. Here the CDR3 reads CASPGGLGTEAFF. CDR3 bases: TGTGCCAGCCCAGGGGGCCTAGGGACTGAAGCTTTCTTT.

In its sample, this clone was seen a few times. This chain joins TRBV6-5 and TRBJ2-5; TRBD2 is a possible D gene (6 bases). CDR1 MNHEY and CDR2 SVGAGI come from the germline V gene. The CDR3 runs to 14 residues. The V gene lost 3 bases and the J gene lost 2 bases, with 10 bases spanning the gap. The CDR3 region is CASSYAGPQETQYF. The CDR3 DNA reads TGTGCCAGCAGTTATGCGGGACCACAAGAGACCCAGTACTTC.

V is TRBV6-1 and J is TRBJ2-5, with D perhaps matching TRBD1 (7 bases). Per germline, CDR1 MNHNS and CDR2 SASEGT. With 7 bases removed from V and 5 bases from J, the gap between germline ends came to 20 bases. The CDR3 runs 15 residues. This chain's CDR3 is CASTVGPQGGETQYF. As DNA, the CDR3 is TGTGCCAGCACCGTCGGGCCTCAGGGGGGCGAGACCCAGTACTTC.

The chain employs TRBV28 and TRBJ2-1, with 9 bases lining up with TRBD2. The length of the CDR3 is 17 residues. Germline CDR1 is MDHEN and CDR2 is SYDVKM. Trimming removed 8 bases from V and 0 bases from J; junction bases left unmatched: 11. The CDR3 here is CASLLAGARLSYNEQFF. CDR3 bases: TGTGCCAGCTTACTAGCGGGTGCCCGTCTCTCCTACAATGAGCAGTTCTTC.

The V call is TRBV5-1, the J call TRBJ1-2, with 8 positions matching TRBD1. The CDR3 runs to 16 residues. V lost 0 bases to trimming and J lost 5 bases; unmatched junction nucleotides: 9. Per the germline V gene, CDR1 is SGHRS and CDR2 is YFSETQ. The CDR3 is CASSLGTGLPGYGYTF. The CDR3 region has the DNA TGCGCCAGCAGCTTGGGGACAGGGCTCCCCGGGTATGGCTACACCTTC.

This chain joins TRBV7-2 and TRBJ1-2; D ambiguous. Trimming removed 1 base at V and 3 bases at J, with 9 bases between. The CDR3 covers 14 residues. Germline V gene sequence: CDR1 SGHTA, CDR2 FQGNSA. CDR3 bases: TGTGCCAGCAGCTTAGAGAGTATGGACTATGGCTACACCTTC. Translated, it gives CASSLESMDYGYTF.